This T cell receptor (beta chain) was found in a study of blood T cell repertoires in COVID-19. In the study overall: Sample material is recorded as cDNA or gDNA derived from T cells, B-cell-depleted T cells, or PBMCs.

This CDR3 is 14 amino acids long. The V gene lost 5 bases and the J gene lost 2 bases, with 11 bases spanning the gap. CDR1 is KGHSH and CDR2 is LQKENI in the germline V gene. Assay used: immunoSEQ multiplex PCR; TCRdb lists only in-frame clones, some missing. The data contain roughly 300,000 clones, 85% of them singletons. Participants had their cohort set by participant-reported clinical history. Sequenced input: PBMCs or T cells enriched from blood (not recorded which). The V gene is TRBV18, the J gene TRBJ2-3; a weak D match, TRBD1 (6 bases). The TCR originated in a woman aged 50 to 60 who had recovered from COVID-19. CDR3: CASSWTESTDTQYF. DNA of the CDR3: TGTGCCAGCTCATGGACAGAATCCACAGATACGCAGTATTTT.